The entry below describes one T cell receptor beta chain. What it binds is unknown. The data belong to a study of metastatic and nonmetastatic thyroid tumors. General study findings and limits: As reported, TCR beta diversity in blood and tumor was significantly higher in malignant thyroid tumors than in benign nodules.

No treatment had been given to any patient before thyroid surgery. CDR3 length: 14 amino acids. V was cut by 6 bases and J by 4 bases, with 13 bases left in between. CDR1 and CDR2 (germline): MNHNS, SASEGT. Per the authors' pipeline: The study's classifier, a distant-metastasis tool for papillary thyroid cancer, was built using CDR3 differences across clinicopathological groups. MiXCR was used by TCRdb to re-call the PCR reads. These V and J calls originate from TCRdb's pipeline instead of the authors' own analysis. This table has fewer than 7,500 clones, 20% to 30% appearing once. The TCR sequence derives from a male donor with papillary thyroid cancer or a benign thyroid nodule (not recorded which). Some clones in this sample may be carry-over from other donors' samples. Sequences were obtained from adjacent normal tissue. The J gene is TRBJ1-5, the V gene TRBV6-1; D remains unclear. Here the CDR3 reads CASRDPTGNQPQHF. The CDR3 DNA sequence: TGTGCCAGCAGGGATCCGACGGGGAATCAGCCCCAGCATTTT.